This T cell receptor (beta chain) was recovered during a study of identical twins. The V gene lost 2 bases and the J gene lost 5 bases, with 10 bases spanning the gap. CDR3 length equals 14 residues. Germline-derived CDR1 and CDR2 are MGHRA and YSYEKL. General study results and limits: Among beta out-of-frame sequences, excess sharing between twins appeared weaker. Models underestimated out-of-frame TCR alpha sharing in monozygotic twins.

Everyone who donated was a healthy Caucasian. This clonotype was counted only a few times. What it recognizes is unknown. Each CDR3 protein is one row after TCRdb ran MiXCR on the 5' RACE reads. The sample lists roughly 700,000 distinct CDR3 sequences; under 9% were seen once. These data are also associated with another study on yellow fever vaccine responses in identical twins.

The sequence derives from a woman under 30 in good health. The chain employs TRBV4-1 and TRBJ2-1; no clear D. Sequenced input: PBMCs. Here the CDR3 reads CASSQRSLDNEQFF. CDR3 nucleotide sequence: TGCGCCAGCAGCCAAAGGTCTTTGGACAATGAGCAGTTCTTC.